The 31 T cell receptor beta chains given below trace back to one sample, sequenced in a study of CD8 T cells in ankylosing spondylitis (TCRdb year 2017). The receptor library was made with 5' RACE. TCRdb shows the sequencer as Illumina HiSeq 2500. TCRdb handled the public reads itself, with Q25 trimming in fastp and clone calling in MiXCR, and kept productive beta chains. Rows with one shared CDR3 protein collapse into an entry with the most common genes and DNA. This sample has more than 250,000 distinct CDR3 sequences in its table, and around 10% of those were observed once. Together, the top ten hold around 10% of the sample. Sequenced: blood, either unsorted or a sorted T cell fraction (not recorded which). The receptors were sampled from a female donor with ankylosing spondylitis or in good health (not recorded which).

Many counts were recorded for this clonotype. This rearrangement joins TRBV12-3 or TRBV12-4 to TRBJ2-4; perhaps D is TRBD1 or TRBD2 (5 bases each). Trimming pared 5 bases from V and 7 bases from J, leaving 12 bases between. The CDR3 runs to 13 residues. Here the CDR3 reads CASSGTSGNIQYF. The CDR3 bases are TGTGCCAGCAGTGGGACCTCGGGGAACATTCAGTACTTC.

The gene calls are TRBV9 and TRBJ1-4; no definite D call. CDR3 length equals 14 residues. Germline V lookup: CDR1 SGDLS, CDR2 YYNGEE. Trimming took off 2 bases at V and 3 bases at J, with 8 bases between the two ends. The CDR3 DNA reads TGTGCCAGCAGCGTGAACGGACCTAATGAAAAACTGTTTTTT. Translated, it gives CASSVNGPNEKLFF.

This clonotype was seen a handful of times. The rearrangement uses TRBV5-5 and TRBJ2-7; 9 positions agree with TRBD2. Unmatched junction bases numbered 11, after V lost 6 bases and J lost 1 base. This CDR3 comprises 16 residues. CDR1 is SGHKS and CDR2 is YYEKEE in the germline V gene (reference sequence). The DNA of the CDR3 is TGTGCCAGCACTACGGCGGGGGGGGCGGTATCCTACGAGCAGTACTTC. Translation gives CASTTAGGAVSYEQYF.

This clonotype has just a few counts. The chain links TRBV10-3 to TRBJ1-4; 8 nucleotides match TRBD1. The CDR3 length is 14 residues. V trimming: 10 bases; J trimming: 6 bases; junction bases outside the gene matches: 10. Germline-derived CDR1 and CDR2 are ENHRY and SYGVKD. The CDR3 bases are TGTGCCACCAAAGGACAGGGATCCCATGAAAAACTGTTTTTT. Encoded protein: CATKGQGSHEKLFF.

This clonotype was picked up many times. The chain links TRBV12-3 or TRBV12-4 to TRBJ2-1; 7 positions agree with TRBD1. The V gene end was trimmed by 6 bases and the J gene end by 2 bases; junction bases not matched to a gene: 4. The CDR3 covers 14 residues. The CDR3 nucleotides are TGTGCCAGCAGCCGGACAGGCCCCTACAATGAGCAGTTCTTC. This encodes CASSRTGPYNEQFF.

The sample holds one count of this clonotype. The missing conserved phenylalanine or tryptophan at the end of this CDR3 makes a read error likely. The chain recombines TRBV5-1 with TRBJ2-7; D may be TRBD2 (5 bases). This CDR3 has 12 residues. Trimming removed 4 bases at V and 7 bases at J, with 12 bases between. Per the germline V gene, CDR1 is SGHRS and CDR2 is YFSETQ. The CDR3 nucleotides read TGCGCCAGCAGCCTGGCGCCGGGGGAGCAGTACCTC. Its protein product is CASSLAPGEQYL.

This clonotype was counted at least ten times. The V gene is TRBV4-1, the J gene TRBJ2-2; 8 bases fit TRBD2. Germline V CDR1 and CDR2: MGHRA, YSYEKL. The CDR3 runs to 16 residues. V lost 4 bases and J lost 2; bases outside the gene matches: 6. The CDR3 protein is CASSLTGGVNTGELFF. The CDR3 nucleotides read TGCGCCAGCAGCCTGACGGGAGGGGTAAACACCGGGGAGCTGTTTTTT.

The chain joins TRBV5-8 to TRBJ1-5, with 9 bases fitting TRBD1. V trimming: 6 bases; J trimming: 6 bases; junction bases outside the gene matches: 13. Looked up from germline, CDR1 is SGHTS and CDR2 is YDEGEE. This CDR3 has 16 amino acids. The CDR3 DNA is TGTGCCAGCACCTCACCGACAGGGGGAGATCGTCAGCCCCAGCATTTT. Protein: CASTSPTGGDRQPQHF.

This clonotype was seen repeatedly, ten times or more. The chain couples TRBV15 to TRBJ2-1, with D tentatively TRBD2 (6 bases). V shed 1 base and J shed 6 bases, with 16 bases lying between them. CDR3 size: 16 residues. CDR1 is LNHNV and CDR2 is YYDKDF in the germline V gene (reference sequence). The CDR3 here is CATSRAEGLALNEQFF. CDR3 nucleotides: TGTGCCACCAGCAGAGCTGAAGGTCTAGCGCTCAATGAGCAGTTCTTC.

This clonotype occurred once. The chain carries TRBV20-1 and TRBJ1-5; TRBD1 might be the D (6 bases). Germline V gene lookup returns CDR1 DFQATT and CDR2 SNEGSKA (reference sequence). There are 17 residues in the CDR3. Trimming removed 0 bases from V and 5 bases from J, with 20 bases in between. The CDR3 bases are TGCAGTGCTAGAGAGAGGGGAGAGCAGGGGATGGATCAGCCCCAGCATTTT. It specifies CSARERGEQGMDQPQHF.

This clonotype was seen at least ten times. The chain joins TRBV10-3 to TRBJ2-7; no definite D call. Trimming shortened V by 0 bases and J by 4 bases, and 10 bases separated the two germline ends. The germline gives CDR1 ENHRY, CDR2 SYGVKD. The CDR3 totals 14 residues. The DNA for the CDR3 is TGTGCCATCAGTGAGTCGAGTGGTGAATACGAGCAGTACTTC. Its protein product is CAISESSGEYEQYF.

In this sample, this clonotype turned up many times. V is TRBV4-2 and J is TRBJ2-3; 9 bases agree with TRBD2. Germline V gene data show CDR1 as LGHNA and CDR2 as YNFKEQ. The CDR3 extends over 15 amino acids. Germline trimming cut 6 bases from V and 0 bases from J; bases unmatched to any gene: 4. In DNA, the CDR3 is TGTGCCAGCAGGCAAACTAGCGGGAGCACAGATACGCAGTATTTT. This translates into CASRQTSGSTDTQYF.

This clonotype was picked up a small number of times. The CDR3 region is CASSSGGTYNEQFF. Here the CDR3 DNA reads TGCGCCAGCAGCTCAGGGGGCACCTACAATGAGCAGTTCTTC. The rearrangement uses TRBV5-1 and TRBJ2-1; TRBD1 aligns across 8 bases. This CDR3 region has 14 residues. V was clipped by 3 bases and J by 2 bases; unmatched bases: 1. Per germline, CDR1 SGHRS and CDR2 YFSETQ.

This clonotype appeared many times. This rearrangement joins TRBV10-2 to TRBJ2-1; 10 positions match TRBD2. The CDR3 totals 16 residues. CDR1 and CDR2 from the germline V gene are WSHSY and SAAADI. The V and J ends lost 4 bases and 3 bases, in that order; junction bases with no gene match: 6. The CDR3 here is CASSGTSGEGYNEQFF. The CDR3 coding sequence is TGCGCCAGCAGTGGGACTAGCGGCGAGGGCTACAATGAGCAGTTCTTC.

The sample holds a few counts of this clonotype. V usage is TRBV9 and J usage is TRBJ2-5; D unclear. The CDR3 covers 12 residues. V lost 4 bases, J lost 4 bases, and 8 bases lay in between. The germline CDR1 and CDR2 sequences are SGDLS and YYNGEE. The CDR3 region is CASSRERETQYF. The CDR3 DNA reads TGTGCCAGCAGCCGCGAGCGAGAGACCCAGTACTTC.

This clonotype was seen ten or more times. This chain joins TRBV20-1 and TRBJ2-3; D possibly corresponds to TRBD2 (6 bases). Germline V gives CDR1 DFQATT, CDR2 SNEGSKA (reference sequence). V was cut by 5 bases and J by 0 bases, with 15 bases left in between. This CDR3 has 15 amino acids. The CDR3 region has the DNA TGCAGTGCTTTAGATAGCGGCAGAAGCACAGATACGCAGTATTTT. This gives the protein CSALDSGRSTDTQYF.

This clonotype was counted many times. V is TRBV12-3 or TRBV12-4 and J is TRBJ2-3; D not resolved. V gave up 2 bases and J gave up 4 bases, with 7 bases separating them. The CDR3 is 13 amino acids. Written as DNA, the CDR3 is TGTGCCAGCAGTTTATTTCGATCAGATACGCAGTATTTT. As protein: CASSLFRSDTQYF.

The V call is TRBV6-2 or TRBV6-3, the J call TRBJ2-7; tentatively, D is TRBD2 (5 bases). The V and J ends lost 4 bases and 3 bases respectively, with 13 bases between them. The CDR3 loop spans 14 amino acids. Germline loops: CDR1 MNHEY, CDR2 SVGEGT. The CDR3 spells CASSSSVSGYEQYF. DNA for the CDR3: TGTGCCAGCAGTTCCTCCGTAAGCGGCTACGAGCAGTACTTC.

This clonotype appeared a few times. This chain joins TRBV29-1 and TRBJ2-5; no firm D call. The CDR3 contains 14 residues. Germline CDR1 reads SQVTM; CDR2 reads ANQGSEA. Trimming pared 1 base from V and 4 bases from J, leaving 13 bases between. The CDR3 region has the DNA TGCAGCGTTGAAGTGGGCACCCTTGGAGAGACCCAGTACTTC. It encodes CSVEVGTLGETQYF.

This clonotype came up many times. V usage is TRBV10-3 and J usage is TRBJ1-1; 8 nucleotides align to TRBD1. The CDR3 consists of 14 residues. Germline CDR1 is ENHRY and CDR2 is SYGVKD. The J segment lost 1 base and the V segment lost 3 bases, leaving 1 base of the junction unmatched. The CDR3: CAISDRGPNTEAFF. The CDR3 region has the DNA TGTGCCATCAGTGACAGGGGGCCGAACACTGAAGCTTTCTTT.

This clonotype was counted a few times. The V call is TRBV4-2, the J call TRBJ2-1; tentatively, D is TRBD2 (6 bases). This CDR3 has 13 amino acids. V dropped 2 bases and J dropped 9 bases, with 11 bases sitting between them. CDR1 is LGHNA, CDR2 YNFKEQ, per germline. CDR3 DNA sequence: TGTGCCAGCAGCCAAACCATTAGCGGTGAGCAGTTCTTC. This gives the protein CASSQTISGEQFF.

J is TRBJ2-3 and V is TRBV4-1; TRBD2 matches at 10 bases. Germline lookup yields CDR1 MGHRA and CDR2 YSYEKL. Trimming took 4 bases from V and 2 from J; bases not matched to a gene: 12. The CDR3 runs 18 residues. CDR3 protein: CASSLQSSAGGATDTQYF. CDR3 DNA: TGCGCCAGCAGCCTCCAATCCTCAGCGGGGGGGGCCACAGATACGCAGTATTTT.

Many counts were recorded for this clonotype. Its ends do not fully match the called genes, so a read error is possible. The chain couples TRBV20-1 to TRBJ2-1, with TRBD2 identical over 12 bases. The CDR3 runs 18 residues. Germline V gene data show CDR1 as DFQATT and CDR2 as SNEGSKA (reference sequence). Here the CDR3 reads CSVRRLAGGLPSLNEQFF. The CDR3 coding sequence is TGCAGTGTTAGACGGCTAGCGGGAGGGCTCCCCTCCCTCAATGAGCAGTTCTTC.

This clonotype came up many times. The chain couples TRBV11-3 to TRBJ2-1; D unresolved. The germline V gene has CDR1 SGHNT and CDR2 YENEEA. Trimming left V 5 bases short and J 5 bases short, with 7 bases between. This CDR3 has 12 residues. The CDR3 DNA reads TGTGCCAGCAGCACCAGAAACAATGAGCAGTTCTTC. This codes for CASSTRNNEQFF.

This rearrangement joins TRBV4-1 to TRBJ2-4, with D possibly matching TRBD1 (5 bases). Germline V lookup: CDR1 MGHRA, CDR2 YSYEKL. CDR3 length: 15 residues. V was clipped by 8 bases and J by 4 bases, with 18 bases between them. The CDR3 bases are TGCGCCAGCGCCATTGGGGCGTTGGGTAAAAACATTCAGTACTTC. Amino acids: CASAIGALGKNIQYF.

This clonotype came up many times. J is TRBJ2-3 and V is TRBV7-2; D unresolved. There are 14 residues in the CDR3. The V and J ends lost 7 bases and 2 bases respectively, with 13 bases between them. Germline V lookup: CDR1 SGHTA, CDR2 FQGNSA. Here the CDR3 DNA reads TGTGCCAGCAAACGGTTCCTCTTCACAGATACGCAGTATTTT. It yields the protein CASKRFLFTDTQYF.

For this clonotype: At one of its ends the junction is not consistent with the germline gene, which may arise from a read error. The chain has TRBV12-3 or TRBV12-4 and TRBJ2-1; 11 bases match TRBD2. The CDR3 loop spans 15 amino acids. CDR3 protein: CASSLVAGGPSEQSF. In nucleotides, the CDR3 is TGTGCCAGCAGTTTAGTAGCGGGGGGGCCTAGTGAGCAGTCCTTC.

With regard to this clonotype: Just one base apart from a much larger clone, this may be a read error. V gene TRBV10-3 combines with J gene TRBJ2-1; the match to TRBD2 covers 12 bases. The CDR3 consists of 16 residues. CDR1 ENHRY and CDR2 SYGVKD come from the germline V gene. The ends lost 0 bases at V and 8 bases at J; junction bases unmatched: 5. The CDR3 DNA follows: TGTGCCATCAGTGAGTCGGGGACTAGCGGGCGTGATGAGCAGTTCTTC. Translating it yields CAISESGTSGRDEQFF.

This clonotype was counted many times. The chain employs TRBV20-1 and TRBJ1-2; 11 nucleotides align to TRBD1. Germline-derived CDR1 and CDR2 are DFQATT and SNEGSKA (reference sequence). V shed 5 bases and J 7 bases; nucleotides not matched to a gene: 6. The CDR3 loop spans 13 amino acids. CDR3 sequence: CSASIGQGAGYTF. The DNA of the CDR3 is TGCAGTGCTTCGATCGGACAGGGGGCTGGCTACACCTTC.

The chain uses TRBV20-1 and TRBJ2-1, with D perhaps TRBD2 (6 bases). The CDR3 is 15 amino acids. CDR1 DFQATT and CDR2 SNEGSKA come from the germline V gene (reference sequence). Trimming cost V 7 bases and J 0 bases, with 16 bases left between them. The CDR3 reads CSGSRGRSSYNEQFF. The CDR3 coding sequence is TGCAGTGGGAGTCGGGGGAGGAGCTCCTACAATGAGCAGTTCTTC.

This clonotype appeared many times. The chain couples TRBV10-3 to TRBJ2-1; D is undetermined. CDR1 ENHRY and CDR2 SYGVKD come from the germline V gene. This CDR3 comprises 13 residues. Trimming removed 2 bases at V and 5 bases at J, with 7 bases between. CDR3 sequence: CAISEGWDNEQFF. The CDR3 DNA reads as TGTGCCATCAGTGAGGGTTGGGACAATGAGCAGTTCTTC.